This T cell receptor (beta chain) was recorded in a study of T cells in Graves' hyperthyroidism and ophthalmopathy. Findings and caveats of the study: The majority of expanded thyroid clonotypes above 0.001 also appeared in blood.

This clonotype was seen only a few times. Its antigen is not known. V shed 4 bases, J shed 0 bases, and the junction held 12 bases outside the gene matches. CDR1 DFQATT and CDR2 SNEGSKA come from the germline V gene (reference sequence). This CDR3 has 16 amino acids. What was amplified from RNA transcripts were TCR beta CDR3 regions. HTBI primers were employed in a first-round RT-PCR of the TCR CDR3. TCRdb processed the multiplex PCR reads anew with MiXCR; each CDR3 protein has one entry. The table shows a few hundred thousand distinct CDR3 sequences, with roughly an eighth occurring only once. In making diagnoses, clinical symptoms, serum thyroxine and TRAb, thyroid ultrasound and orbital computed tomography were all used.

The sequenced sample was blood. This TCR derives from a woman in her 40s with Graves' ophthalmopathy. The V gene is TRBV20-1, the J gene TRBJ2-7, with 7 bases matching TRBD1. The CDR3 DNA sequence: TGCAGTGCTAACGAGGGGGCAGCAATCAACTCCTACGAGCAGTACTTC. It encodes CSANEGAAINSYEQYF.